This T cell receptor beta chain originates from a study of shared clonotypes between healthy human individuals. Study-level results: Few donors restricted represented genetic and exposure-history diversity.

Germline V gives CDR1 KGHSH, CDR2 LQKENI. The ends were cut back, 6 bases at V and 3 bases at J, with 9 bases in the middle. The CDR3 contains 13 residues. Concerning this clone: The antigen remains undetermined. Other DNA sequences from this sample encode an identical CDR3 as well.

Genomic DNA from each subset was divided evenly over several immunoSEQ plates. TCRdb's table, derived via immunoSEQ multiplex PCR, lists solely in-frame clones and lacks some. This sample has roughly 2,500,000 clones, with 93% found just once. The chain uses TRBV18 and TRBJ1-5; D not certain. The sequence was collected from a man between 18 and 35 years old in good health. Some clones in this sample may be carry-over from other donors' samples. Sequenced input: naive CD4+ T cells from PBMCs. Described subset: CD45RA+ positively selected. The DNA of the CDR3 is TGTGCCAGCTCCCCTGACCTCAATCAGCCCCAGCATTTT. Encoded protein: CASSPDLNQPQHF.